These T cell receptor beta chains were read from a single sample in a study of cytomegalovirus exposure and HLA in healthy donors. Using immunoSEQ multiplex PCR, the repertoire was profiled, and TCRdb retains in-frame clones only, with some absent. The sample yields 110,000 or so clones, roughly 88% seen once. Sequenced sample: PBMCs. Every receptor here comes from a man aged 18 to 29 in good health and CMV-seronegative. Each CDR3 is given with its conserved first and last residue. D genes are given only for firm matches. Not every row has a clone size; where given, it reads once, few, many or a size class.

TRBV19	TRBJ2-4	-	-	CASSIIEAKNIQYF	TGTGCCAGTAGTATCATAGAAGCCAAAAACATTCAGTACTTC
TRBV7-6	TRBJ1-2	TRBD1	few	CASSSRQGQDYGYTF	TGTGCCAGCAGCTCGAGACAGGGTCAGGACTATGGCTACACCTTC
TRBV6-1	TRBJ2-3	TRBD1	-	CASSETGTGYSDTQYF	TGTGCCAGCAGTGAAACCGGGACAGGGTACTCAGATACGCAGTATTTT
TRBV6-5	TRBJ2-1	TRBD1	-	CATARTGDNEQFF	TGTGCCACCGCTCGGACAGGAGACAATGAGCAGTTCTTC
TRBV4-2	TRBJ2-2	TRBD2	-	CASSQGAGGPGTGELFF	TGTGCCAGCAGCCAGGGAGCGGGGGGGCCGGGAACCGGGGAGCTGTTTTTT
TRBV29-1	TRBJ1-1	-	-	CSVEGLTETNTEAFF	TGCAGCGTTGAAGGGTTAACAGAGACGAACACTGAAGCTTTCTTT
TRBV27	TRBJ2-2	TRBD1	-	CASSKGRGSSAVTGELFF	TGTGCCAGCAGTAAAGGCAGGGGGTCTTCGGCGGTCACCGGGGAGCTGTTTTTT
TRBV5-8	TRBJ1-5	TRBD1	-	CASSPLGQGFGQPQHF	TGTGCCAGCAGCCCTTTGGGACAGGGGTTCGGTCAGCCCCAGCATTTT
TRBV7-8	TRBJ1-5	-	-	CASSFFAKFNQPQHF	TGTGCCAGCAGCTTCTTCGCGAAATTCAATCAGCCCCAGCATTTT
TRBV29-1	TRBJ1-4	-	-	CSVDLGEKLFF	TGCAGCGTTGATTTGGGCGAAAAACTGTTTTTT
TRBV5-1	TRBJ2-3	-	-	CASSLRNVGADTQYF	TGCGCCAGCAGCTTGCGGAATGTGGGCGCAGATACGCAGTATTTT
TRBV10-2	TRBJ2-3	-	-	CASSEFEADTQYF	TGCGCCAGCAGTGAATTTGAGGCAGATACGCAGTATTTT
TRBV6-6	TRBJ1-1	-	-	CASSITGTMNTEAFF	TGTGCCAGCAGTATCACAGGGACCATGAACACTGAAGCTTTCTTT
TRBV13	TRBJ1-5	TRBD1	-	CASSADRGEPQHF	TGTGCCAGCAGCGCGGACAGGGGGGAGCCCCAGCATTTT
TRBV7-9	TRBJ2-2	TRBD2	-	CASSPLSGRPNTGELFF	TGTGCCAGCAGCCCCCTTAGCGGGAGGCCCAACACCGGGGAGCTGTTTTTT
TRBV7-9	TRBJ1-2	-	-	CASSLAQAEYGYTF	TGTGCCAGCAGCTTAGCGCAGGCTGAATATGGCTACACCTTC
TRBV25-1	TRBJ2-7	-	-	CASSVGRAYEQYF	TGTGCCAGCAGTGTAGGCAGGGCCTACGAGCAGTACTTC
TRBV2	TRBJ1-4	TRBD1	-	CASSRGQGVATNEKLFF	TGTGCCAGCAGTAGGGGACAGGGTGTTGCAACTAATGAAAAACTGTTTTTT
TRBV19	TRBJ1-5	-	-	CASSTGRGQPQHF	TGTGCCAGTAGTACAGGGAGGGGTCAGCCCCAGCATTTT
TRBV6-5	TRBJ2-7	-	-	CASSFSGDPYEQYF	TGTGCCAGCAGTTTTAGCGGCGACCCCTACGAGCAGTACTTC
TRBV18	TRBJ2-7	TRBD1	-	CASSQGDYEQYF	TGTGCCAGCTCCCAGGGGGACTACGAGCAGTACTTC
TRBV6-5	TRBJ2-7	-	-	CASSYSVPDSSYEQYF	TGTGCCAGCAGTTACTCGGTTCCGGACAGTTCCTACGAGCAGTACTTC
TRBV13	TRBJ1-2	TRBD1	-	CASSTRVDRGLGGYTF	TGTGCCAGCAGCACTCGGGTGGACAGGGGGCTCGGAGGCTACACCTTC
TRBV30	TRBJ2-3	-	-	CALNRDSFTDTQYF	TGTGCCTTAAACCGGGACTCTTTCACAGATACGCAGTATTTT
TRBV5-1	TRBJ2-7	TRBD1	-	CARLQGQGSLLAWLEQYF	TGCGCCAGGCTACAGGGACAGGGGTCCCTCCTGGCCTGGTTAGAGCAGTACTTC
TRBV4-2	TRBJ2-1	TRBD1	-	CASSQPRDRVNNEQFF	TGTGCCAGCAGCCAACCCCGGGACAGGGTGAACAATGAGCAGTTCTTC
TRBV25-1	TRBJ2-7	TRBD2	-	CASSGLAGNYEQYF	TGTGCCAGCAGTGGACTAGCGGGAAACTACGAGCAGTACTTC
TRBV29-1	TRBJ2-3	TRBD2	-	CSVAGTSGRGSTDTQYF	TGCAGCGTTGCAGGGACTAGCGGGAGGGGCAGCACAGATACGCAGTATTTT
TRBV30	TRBJ1-5	TRBD1	-	CAWSFGQGHQPQHF	TGTGCCTGGAGTTTTGGACAGGGACATCAGCCCCAGCATTTT
TRBV5-6	TRBJ1-1	TRBD1	-	CASSKDREVEAFF	TGTGCCAGCAGCAAAGACAGGGAAGTGGAAGCTTTCTTT
TRBV6-5	TRBJ2-5	-	-	CASSYSWGEETQYF	TGTGCCAGCAGTTACTCATGGGGGGAGGAGACCCAGTACTTC
TRBV11-2	TRBJ1-6	TRBD1	-	CASSLVGQGNSPLHF	TGTGCCAGCAGCTTAGTGGGACAGGGAAATTCACCCCTCCACTTT
TRBV10-1	TRBJ2-5	TRBD1	-	CASSDTGTGSRETQYF	TGCGCCAGCAGTGACACCGGGACAGGCTCGAGGGAGACCCAGTACTTC
TRBV9	TRBJ2-3	TRBD2	-	CASSVAWEGIDTQYF	TGTGCCAGCAGCGTAGCGTGGGAGGGCATAGATACGCAGTATTTT
TRBV10-1	TRBJ2-7	TRBD1	-	CASSAGQGPYEQYF	TGCGCCAGCAGTGCCGGACAGGGCCCCTACGAGCAGTACTTC
TRBV29-1	TRBJ2-3	TRBD2	-	CSVWRGNSNTQYF	TGCAGCGTCTGGCGGGGGAATAGCAATACGCAGTATTTT
TRBV6-1	TRBJ2-3	TRBD1	-	CASSATGAVADTQYF	TGTGCCAGCAGCGCAACAGGGGCCGTGGCAGATACGCAGTATTTT
TRBV19	TRBJ1-1	TRBD1	-	CASSTSGGWGTEAFF	TGTGCCAGTAGTACATCAGGGGGCTGGGGCACTGAAGCTTTCTTT
TRBV10-1	TRBJ1-1	-	-	CASTSDTEAFF	TGCGCCAGCACTTCAGACACTGAAGCTTTCTTT
TRBV27	TRBJ2-7	TRBD2	-	CASSGGMSYEQYF	TGTGCCAGCAGCGGGGGGATGTCCTACGAGCAGTACTTC
TRBV30	TRBJ2-7	-	few	CAWRDSKSYEQYF	TGTGCCTGGAGGGACAGTAAATCCTACGAGCAGTACTTC
TRBV29-1	TRBJ2-2	TRBD2	-	CSEVAGAVTGELFF	TGCAGCGAGGTAGCGGGAGCTGTCACCGGGGAGCTGTTTTTT
TRBV5-6	TRBJ2-1	TRBD2	many	CASSLATRRGAYNEQFF	TGTGCCAGCAGCTTGGCCACCAGACGGGGGGCCTACAATGAGCAGTTCTTC
TRBV7-9	TRBJ1-5	-	-	CASSLGTGSSNQPQHF	TGTGCCAGCAGCTTAGGCACAGGGTCGAGCAATCAGCCCCAGCATTTT
TRBV21-1	TRBJ2-1	-	once	CASNQKIRGGAPNEQFF	TGTGCCAGCAACCAAAAGATCCGGGGGGGCGCCCCAAATGAGCAGTTCTTC
TRBV7-9	TRBJ1-1	-	-	CASSLARQYTEAFF	TGTGCCAGCAGCTTAGCTCGACAGTACACTGAAGCTTTCTTT
TRBV2	TRBJ2-5	-	-	CASSEDSRETQYF	TGTGCCAGCAGTGAGGACAGTAGAGAGACCCAGTACTTC
TRBV13	TRBJ2-3	TRBD1	once	CASSAYDRADTDTQYF	TGTGCCAGCAGCGCGTACGACAGGGCTGACACAGATACGCAGTATTTT
TRBV7-2	TRBJ2-2	-	-	CASSLGGLLGELFF	TGTGCCAGCAGCTTAGGGGGACTGCTCGGGGAGCTGTTTTTT
TRBV5-1	TRBJ2-1	TRBD2	few	CASSPRLAGRSYNEQFF	TGCGCCAGCAGCCCTAGACTAGCGGGTAGATCCTACAATGAGCAGTTCTTC
TRBV7-9	TRBJ2-7	TRBD1	-	CASGNWQGAQGSYEQYF	TGTGCCAGCGGAAATTGGCAGGGGGCGCAGGGCTCCTACGAGCAGTACTTC
TRBV7-9	TRBJ2-1	-	-	CASSHLPGVQYNEQFF	TGTGCCAGCAGCCACCTACCAGGTGTGCAATACAATGAGCAGTTCTTC
TRBV7-8	TRBJ1-1	-	many	CASSLEEGWAFF	TGTGCCAGCAGCTTAGAGGAGGGCTGGGCTTTCTTT